A single sample gave rise to the 11 T cell receptor beta chains below, sequenced in a study of post-analysis software for immune sequencing data (dated by TCRdb to the mid-2010s). The library was generated by PCR. The sequencing machine was an Illumina HiSeq 2500. To reduce PCR and sequencing biases, unique molecular identifiers were incorporated into the TCR beta cDNA libraries. TCRdb's own reprocessing of the public reads used fastp at Q25 and MiXCR and kept productive beta chains. Here each entry gathers all rows of one CDR3 protein and keeps the most common genes and DNA. For this sample the table gives 400,000 to 500,000 distinct CDR3 sequences, of which less than 40% were detected only once. Jointly, the top ten make up less than 10% of the sample. The full study reports these points: Significantly higher frequencies in patients than in controls were found for roughly 5 TRBV segments, including TRBV5-6, TRBV5-1 and TRBV20-1.

Their target antigens are unknown. The sequenced sample consisted of blood. The receptors originated from a girl aged 2-15 years with multiple sclerosis.

Turning to this clonotype: One base away lies a much larger clone, so this may be a sequencing read error. This chain links TRBV10-3 with TRBJ2-5, with 13 bases lining up with TRBD2. The CDR3 sequence is 16 residues long. In germline, CDR1 is ENHRY, CDR2 SYGVKD. The chain's CDR3 is CAISGGTSGDQETRYF. The CDR3, as DNA: TGTGCCATCAGTGGCGGGACTAGCGGGGACCAAGAGACCCGGTACTTC.

J is TRBJ2-3 and V is TRBV27, with 15 nucleotides matching TRBD2. The germline CDR1 and CDR2 sequences are MNHEY and SMNVEV (reference sequence). After removal of 1 base from V and 2 bases from J, the junction contained 16 bases not matched to a gene. This CDR3 region has 22 residues. The DNA of the CDR3 is TGTGCCAGCAGTTTATATACCGCGGGACTAGCGGGGGGTATAAGACACACAGATACGCAGTATTTT. Translating it yields CASSLYTAGLAGGIRHTDTQYF.

This clonotype was observed once. The rearrangement links TRBV6-5 to TRBJ1-2; D gene ambiguous. Germline CDR1 reads MNHEY; CDR2 reads SVGAGI. CDR3 length: 13 residues. V was shortened by 7 bases and J by 2 bases, with 11 bases between the two germline ends. In nucleotides, the CDR3 is TGTGCCAGCACCACCCTGGACAACTATGGCTACACCTTC. Translated: CASTTLDNYGYTF.

The rearrangement links TRBV20-1 to TRBJ2-7, with D tentatively TRBD1 or TRBD2 (5 bases each). Between the trimmed V and J ends, which lost 6 bases and 2 bases, there was a span of 11 bases. Germline CDR1 and CDR2: DFQATT and SNEGSKA (reference sequence). CDR3 length: 12 residues. The CDR3 DNA follows: TGCAGTGCCAGGGACGGCACCTACGAGCAGTACTTC. This sequence encodes CSARDGTYEQYF.

The CDR3 here is CASSLGLVPNEQFF. The CDR3, as DNA: TGCGCCAGCAGCTTGGGACTAGTTCCTAATGAGCAGTTCTTC. This chain links TRBV5-1 with TRBJ2-1; D is perhaps TRBD2 (6 bases). The CDR3 has 14 amino acids. V was trimmed by 0 bases and J by 7 bases, leaving 11 bases between them. The V gene's germline CDR1 is SGHRS and CDR2 YFSETQ. The full variable domain, completed using reference TRBV5-1 and TRBJ2-1, is KAGVTQTPRYLIKTRGQQVTLSCSPISGHRSVSWYQQTPGQGLQFLFEYFSETQRNKGNFPGRFSGRQFSNSRSEMNVSTLELGDSALYLCASSLGLVPNEQFFGPGTRLTVL.

As for this clonotype: Because it lacks the conserved phenylalanine or tryptophan at the end, this CDR3 is likely a read error. The chain couples TRBV7-2 to TRBJ1-2; D is ambiguous. Between the trimmed V and J ends, which lost 4 bases and 8 bases, there was a span of 14 bases. The germline CDR1 and CDR2 sequences are SGHTA and FQGNSA. This CDR3 is built from 13 residues. CDR3 bases: TGTGCCAGCAGCTCACTGACCAGTGGAGGCTACACCTGC. Translating gives CASSSLTSGGYTC.

This clonotype was detected a few times. The chain links TRBV18 to TRBJ2-7; D is unresolved. This CDR3 has 14 residues. Germline V gene sequence: CDR1 KGHSH, CDR2 LQKENI. Deletions cut 3 bases from V and 1 base from J, with 10 bases between. The CDR3 DNA sequence: TGTGCCAGCTCACCCGCTTTAGGGTCCTACGAGCAGTACTTC. Its protein is CASSPALGSYEQYF.

The chain uses TRBV10-1 and TRBJ2-2; weak D call: TRBD1 (6 bases). CDR1 WNHNN and CDR2 SYGVQD come from the germline V gene (reference sequence). The CDR3 runs 15 residues. Trimming took 3 bases from V and 4 from J, leaving 12 bases between them. CDR3 protein: CASSDTKQGTGELFF. The CDR3 region has the DNA TGCGCCAGCAGTGACACCAAACAGGGCACCGGGGAGCTGTTTTTT.

The V and J genes are TRBV13 and TRBJ2-5, with 7 bases aligning to TRBD1. The J call is doubtful: the DNA matches TRBJ2-7 better. Germline V gives CDR1 PRHDT, CDR2 FYEKMQ (reference sequence). The CDR3 spans 18 residues. CDR3: CASSLSSSWTGRFYEQYF. The CDR3 coding sequence is TGTGCCAGCAGCTTGAGTTCTAGTTGGACAGGACGTTTTTACGAGCAGTACTTC.

This clonotype was counted between two and nine times. The chain carries TRBV7-8 and TRBJ1-1; D uncertain. The CDR3 consists of 13 residues. Per germline, CDR1 SGHVS and CDR2 FQNEAQ. V was trimmed by 2 bases and J by 1 base, leaving 5 bases between them. CDR3 amino acids: CASSLYSNTEAFF. The CDR3, as DNA: TGTGCCAGCAGCTTATATTCGAACACTGAAGCTTTCTTT.

The genes are TRBV2 and TRBJ1-1, with D possibly TRBD1 on 6 matching bases. V dropped 6 bases and J dropped 0 bases, with 17 bases sitting between them. CDR1 is SNHLY, CDR2 FYNNEI, per germline. The CDR3 has 16 amino acids. This CDR3 is CASRTGNRLMNTEAFF. The CDR3 bases are TGTGCCAGCAGGACAGGAAACAGGCTGATGAACACTGAAGCTTTCTTT.